The TCR beta chain described here comes from a study of HIV-infected patients and healthy controls. A single record per CDR3 protein comes from TCRdb applying MiXCR to the 5' RACE reads. The sample records almost 65,000 distinct CDR3 sequences, roughly 19% being singletons. This CDR3 region has 19 residues. Per the germline V gene, CDR1 is MGHRA and CDR2 is YSYEKL. V was shortened by 4 bases and J by 4 bases, with 26 bases between the two germline ends. This clonotype was detected ten times or more. This chain joins TRBV4-1 and TRBJ2-1; D unresolved. Sequences were obtained from CD4+ T cells from blood. The TCR comes from a human donor in good health. The DNA for the CDR3 is TGCGCCAGCAGCCCAGGCCTAGGACGTTTAAGGGTTACATACAATGAGCAGTTCTTC. It encodes CASSPGLGRLRVTYNEQFF.